The 25 T cell receptor beta chains presented below share a single source sample, sequenced in a study of blood T cell repertoires in COVID-19. Profiled with immunoSEQ multiplex PCR; TCRdb holds only in-frame clones, not every one. The table records roughly 150,000 clones, around nine tenths of them present only once. The sample taken for sequencing was peripheral blood. These receptors originate from a woman aged 65 to 85 with COVID-19, enrolled during active disease.

J is TRBJ2-5 and V is TRBV28; D not certain. This CDR3 region has 15 residues. V dropped 2 bases and J dropped 1 base, with 11 bases sitting between them. Germline lookup yields CDR1 MDHEN and CDR2 SYDVKM. Written as DNA, the CDR3 is TGTGCCAGCAGTTTACGGCAGTGGGCCCAAGAGACCCAGTACTTC. Its protein product is CASSLRQWAQETQYF.

J is TRBJ2-7 and V is TRBV5-1; maybe TRBD1 (5 bases). Germline V lookup: CDR1 SGHRS, CDR2 YFSETQ. CDR3 length equals 14 residues. The ends were cut back, 5 bases at V and 5 bases at J, with 17 bases in the middle. CDR3 residues: CASRLALWGHEQYF. The CDR3 DNA reads as TGCGCCAGCAGGCTGGCCCTCTGGGGCCACGAGCAGTACTTC.

The chain joins TRBV2 to TRBJ1-4; 7 bases agree with TRBD1. CDR1 SNHLY and CDR2 FYNNEI come from the germline V gene. V gave up 5 bases and J gave up 4 bases; unmatched junction bases: 10. The CDR3 length is 16 residues. In nucleotides, the CDR3 is TGTGCCAGCAGTAGATCACCCACAGGGGTTAATGAAAAACTGTTTTTT. It is translated as CASSRSPTGVNEKLFF.

The chain uses TRBV25-1 and TRBJ1-2; D remains ambiguous. The CDR3 runs to 14 residues. V was clipped by 2 bases and J by 7 bases, with 14 bases between them. Germline CDR1 MGHDK, CDR2 SYGVNS. Here the CDR3 reads CASSEGLLLFGYTF. The DNA of the CDR3 is TGTGCCAGCAGTGAAGGACTGCTACTCTTTGGCTACACCTTC.

This chain links TRBV2 with TRBJ1-3; no firm D call. Deletions cut 6 bases from V and 0 bases from J, with 15 bases between. CDR1 and CDR2 (germline): SNHLY, FYNNEI. The CDR3 has 16 residues. CDR3 region: CASRTRLVNSGNTIYF. CDR3 in DNA: TGTGCCAGCAGGACGAGGTTGGTTAACTCTGGAAACACCATATATTTT.

J is TRBJ1-4 and V is TRBV18; no clear D gene. The V and J ends lost 0 bases and 7 bases respectively, with 12 bases between them. The CDR3 extends over 15 amino acids. Per the germline V gene, CDR1 is KGHSH and CDR2 is LQKENI. The CDR3 region is CASSPPFGVGEKLFF. CDR3 coding DNA: TGTGCCAGCTCACCACCGTTCGGAGTGGGTGAAAAACTGTTTTTT.

The chain links TRBV30 to TRBJ2-1; 8 bases match TRBD2. The junction had 3 bases not matched to a gene; V was cut back by 0 bases and J by 8 bases. Germline assignment: CDR1 GTSNPN and CDR2 SVGIG (reference sequence). The CDR3 is made up of 13 amino acids. Here the CDR3 DNA reads TGTGCCTGGAGTGTGGCACTAGCGGATGAGCAGTTCTTC. This codes for CAWSVALADEQFF.

The chain uses TRBV19 and TRBJ1-6; D possibly corresponds to TRBD1 (5 bases). Trimming removed 5 bases from V and 11 bases from J, with 19 bases in between. The germline V gene has CDR1 LNHDA and CDR2 SQIVND (reference sequence). The CDR3 loop spans 15 amino acids. CDR3 nucleotides: TGTGCCAGTAGTTCCGAGACAGCCCTTAGGGCACCCCTCCACTTT. This gives the protein CASSSETALRAPLHF.

The genes are TRBV3-1 (or the pseudogene TRBV3-2) and TRBJ2-5, with 7 bases that match TRBD2. The length of the CDR3 is 15 residues. The J segment lost 4 bases and the V segment lost 1 base, leaving 6 bases of the junction unmatched. The germline gives CDR1 LGHDT, CDR2 YNNKEL (reference sequence). The CDR3, as DNA: TGTGCCAGCAGCCAAGCGGGGAGGGTAGGAGAGACCCAGTACTTC. It is translated as CASSQAGRVGETQYF.

V is TRBV5-1 and J is TRBJ1-6; D perhaps matches TRBD1 (5 bases). V shed 1 base and J shed 1 base, with 12 bases lying between them. The V gene's germline CDR1 is SGHRS and CDR2 YFSETQ. The CDR3 loop spans 17 amino acids. The CDR3 loop reads CASSLSFRTSYNSPLHF. The CDR3 bases are TGCGCCAGCAGCTTGTCCTTCAGGACATCCTATAATTCACCCCTCCACTTT.

The V and J genes are TRBV30 and TRBJ1-1, with a weak D call TRBD1 (6 bases). The germline CDR1 and CDR2 sequences are GTSNPN and SVGIG (reference sequence). CDR3 length equals 15 residues. Trimming removed 2 bases at V and 5 bases at J, with 18 bases between. CDR3 coding DNA: TGTGCCTGGAGTCATGGCGTTGGGAGGGGGACTGAAGCTTTCTTT. This sequence encodes CAWSHGVGRGTEAFF. The full variable domain, its missing parts supplied by reference TRBV30 and TRBJ1-1, is SQTIHQWPATLVQPVGSPLSLECTVEGTSNPNLYWYRQAAGRGLQLLFYSVGIGQISSEVPQNLSASRPQDRQFILSSKKLLLSDSGFYLCAWSHGVGRGTEAFFGQGTRLTVV.

This clone appeared once. J is TRBJ2-1 and V is TRBV19; D is perhaps TRBD2 (6 bases). The CDR3 totals 17 residues. Per the germline V gene, CDR1 is LNHDA and CDR2 is SQIVND (reference sequence). The germline V and J ends were trimmed by 1 base and 0 bases, with 13 bases remaining between them. CDR3 coding DNA: TGTGCCAGTAGTATAGGCCCTTATAGCGGCTCCTACAATGAGCAGTTCTTC. It encodes CASSIGPYSGSYNEQFF.

V usage is TRBV9 and J usage is TRBJ2-3; 11 bases are shared with TRBD1. This CDR3 is 15 amino acids long. J was trimmed by 7 bases and V by 4 bases; bases with no gene match: 8. The germline V gene encodes CDR1 SGDLS and CDR2 YYNGEE. The CDR3 spells CASSPRTGGAYTQYF. As DNA, the CDR3 is TGTGCCAGCAGCCCGAGGACAGGGGGCGCTTATACGCAGTATTTT.

J is TRBJ2-5 and V is TRBV11-2; perhaps TRBD1 as D (6 bases). CDR1 SGHAT and CDR2 FQNNGV come from the germline V gene. Trimming removed 5 bases from V and 0 bases from J, with 13 bases in between. The CDR3 length is 15 residues. DNA for the CDR3: TGTGCCAGCAGCGTCGCCGGGACACACCAAGAGACCCAGTACTTC. Its protein is CASSVAGTHQETQYF.

This rearrangement joins TRBV5-8 to TRBJ1-2, with D possibly matching TRBD1 (5 bases). The V end was cut by 2 bases, the J end by 8 bases, with 16 bases between. This CDR3 is 14 amino acids long. Germline lookup yields CDR1 SGHTS and CDR2 YDEGEE. The CDR3: CASSFRRQGGGYTF. Here the CDR3 DNA reads TGTGCCAGCAGCTTCCGTCGGCAGGGCGGCGGCTACACCTTC.

The chain joins TRBV5-1 to TRBJ2-7, with no clear D. Trimming took 0 bases from V and 2 from J, leaving 9 bases between them. The CDR3 sequence is 14 residues long. Looked up from germline, CDR1 is SGHRS and CDR2 is YFSETQ. CDR3 DNA: TGCGCCAGCAGCTTGGTGGCGGAACCCTACGAGCAGTACTTC. It translates to CASSLVAEPYEQYF.

This chain connects TRBV4-1 to TRBJ2-5; a weak D match, TRBD2 (6 bases). This CDR3 comprises 15 residues. Trimming took 3 bases from V and 2 from J, leaving 13 bases between them. Germline CDR1 and CDR2: MGHRA and YSYEKL. CDR3 DNA: TGCGCCAGCAGCCACAGGGAGGCTTCACAAGAGACCCAGTACTTC. This codes for CASSHREASQETQYF.

This chain connects TRBV3-1 (or the pseudogene TRBV3-2) to TRBJ2-1, with a weak D call TRBD2 (5 bases). V lost 0 bases to trimming and J lost 8 bases, with 8 bases between them. There are 13 residues in the CDR3. Germline V lookup: CDR1 LGHDT, CDR2 YNNKEL (reference sequence). The CDR3 region has the DNA TGTGCCAGCAGCCAAGATATGAGGGATGAGCAGTTCTTC. Encoded protein: CASSQDMRDEQFF.

The chain uses TRBV5-1 and TRBJ1-1, with TRBD1 identical over 11 bases. Trimming took 4 bases from V and 5 from J; bases not matched to a gene: 7. Germline loops: CDR1 SGHRS, CDR2 YFSETQ. The length of the CDR3 is 15 residues. The DNA for the CDR3 is TGCGCCAGCAGCCAAGGACAGGGGGCGAGGACTGAAGCTTTCTTT. It encodes CASSQGQGARTEAFF.

This clone was observed a handful of times. The rearrangement links TRBV27 to TRBJ2-3, with D possibly matching TRBD2 (6 bases). CDR1 and CDR2 (germline): MNHEY, SMNVEV (reference sequence). This CDR3 is built from 13 residues. The V gene lost 5 bases and the J gene lost 4 bases, with 10 bases spanning the gap. The CDR3 loop reads CASSLGGPDTQYF. CDR3 DNA sequence: TGTGCCAGCAGTCTGGGGGGACCAGATACGCAGTATTTT.

The rearrangement uses TRBV5-1 and TRBJ2-7, with TRBD2 as a possible D gene (7 bases). The CDR3 is 16 residues long. The germline V gene encodes CDR1 SGHRS and CDR2 YFSETQ. V was shortened by 4 bases and J by 3 bases, with 20 bases between the two germline ends. This CDR3 is CASSLRGGGEGYEQYF. The DNA of the CDR3 is TGCGCCAGCAGCCTTAGGGGGGGCGGTGAGGGCTACGAGCAGTACTTC.

This chain uses TRBV27 with TRBJ1-6, with TRBD1 matching over 11 bases. The J segment lost 1 base and the V segment lost 5 bases, leaving 4 bases of the junction unmatched. Germline V gene lookup returns CDR1 MNHEY and CDR2 SMNVEV (reference sequence). The CDR3 is 17 residues long. The CDR3 DNA is TGTGCCAGCAGTGCCGGACAGGGGGCTTCCTATAATTCACCCCTCCACTTT. Amino acids: CASSAGQGASYNSPLHF.

The chain links TRBV7-3 to TRBJ1-2; D gene ambiguous. CDR1 SGHTA and CDR2 FQGTGA come from the germline V gene. CDR3 length: 13 residues. Trimming took off 5 bases at V and 4 bases at J, with 11 bases between the two ends. The CDR3 DNA follows: TGTGCCAGCAGCCCCGAGGCCACCTATGGCTACACCTTC. Translated, it gives CASSPEATYGYTF.

This clone has just a few counts. The chain recombines TRBV18 with TRBJ2-1, with TRBD1 as a possible D gene (6 bases). Germline V gene data show CDR1 as KGHSH and CDR2 as LQKENI. The CDR3 runs 15 residues. Trimming left V 5 bases short and J 2 bases short, with 13 bases between. CDR3 region: CASSVQGTPYNEQFF. In nucleotides, the CDR3 is TGTGCCAGCTCAGTACAGGGTACCCCCTACAATGAGCAGTTCTTC.

This clone came up a few times. The genes are TRBV11-2 and TRBJ2-7; D is perhaps TRBD1 (6 bases). The V gene lost 7 bases and the J gene lost 4 bases, with 11 bases spanning the gap. Germline CDR1 SGHAT, CDR2 FQNNGV. This CDR3 spans 12 amino acids. CDR3: CASIDRTYEQYF. DNA for the CDR3: TGTGCCAGCATCGACAGGACATACGAGCAGTACTTC.